These 9 T cell receptor beta chains came from one sample sequenced in a study of T cells in Graves' hyperthyroidism and ophthalmopathy. RNA transcripts yielded amplified TCR beta CDR3 regions. An initial round of RT-PCR targeting the TCR CDR3 relied on the HTBI primer set. TCRdb fed the multiplex PCR reads into MiXCR, producing one record per CDR3 protein. The sample has about 480,000 distinct CDR3 sequences, roughly 23% seen once. Source material: blood. The receptors come from a woman in her seventies with Graves' ophthalmopathy.

CDR3 bases: TGTGCCAGCAGCTTACCCAACTCGGACAGGTTCGGGGGGGAGCAGTACTTC. This translates into CASSLPNSDRFGGEQYF. The gene calls are TRBV7-2 and TRBJ2-7; D is perhaps TRBD1 or TRBD2 (7 bases each). V gave up 2 bases and J gave up 7 bases, with 24 bases separating them. This CDR3 contains 17 residues. Germline lookup yields CDR1 SGHTA and CDR2 FQGNSA.

This clonotype was seen only a few times. J is TRBJ2-7 and V is TRBV11-2; D is possibly TRBD2 (6 bases). The CDR3 is made up of 16 amino acids. CDR1 and CDR2 from the germline V gene are SGHAT and FQNNGV. Trimming shortened V by 1 base and J by 4 bases, and 17 bases separated the two germline ends. Written as DNA, the CDR3 is TGTGCCAGCAGCTTAGTTTCCGGGAGTTTGGGATACGAGCAGTACTTC. Encoded protein: CASSLVSGSLGYEQYF.

The V gene is TRBV15, the J gene TRBJ2-1; D perhaps matches TRBD2 (5 bases). The V and J ends lost 0 bases and 1 base respectively, with 10 bases between them. The CDR3 covers 16 residues. Germline-derived CDR1 and CDR2 are LNHNV and YYDKDF (reference sequence). The CDR3 loop reads CATSRDPSPSYNEQFF. DNA for the CDR3: TGTGCCACCAGCAGAGATCCTAGCCCTTCCTACAATGAGCAGTTCTTC.

In this sample, this clonotype turned up once. A much bigger clone sits one base away, suggesting this may be a read error. The chain carries TRBV11-2 and TRBJ1-1; no clear D. This CDR3 contains 14 residues. V shed 0 bases and J shed 4 bases, with 9 bases lying between them. Germline-derived CDR1 and CDR2 are SGHAT and FQNNGV. CDR3 coding DNA: TGTGCCAGCAGCTTAGATCCAGTGAGCACTGAAGCTTTCTTT. It is translated as CASSLDPVSTEAFF.

This clonotype was recorded a few times. The chain uses TRBV5-4 and TRBJ1-2; D remains unclear. The length of the CDR3 is 12 residues. Germline CDR1 reads SGHNT; CDR2 reads YYREEE (reference sequence). V was clipped by 1 base and J by 7 bases, with 8 bases between them. The CDR3 spells CASSLKGGGYTF. The CDR3, as DNA: TGTGCCAGCAGCTTGAAGGGAGGTGGCTACACCTTC.

This clonotype came up many times. CDR3 sequence: CASSVLRGSYNEQFF. The CDR3 bases are TGTGCCAGCAGCGTGCTCAGGGGGTCCTACAATGAGCAGTTCTTC. The rearrangement links TRBV7-9 to TRBJ2-1, with 7 bases aligning to TRBD1. Looked up from germline, CDR1 is SEHNR and CDR2 is FQNEAQ (reference sequence). The CDR3 has 15 amino acids. Trimming cost V 5 bases and J 1 base; bases outside gene matches: 5. The variable domain in full, with the rest retrieved from reference TRBV7-9 and TRBJ2-1, is DTGVSQNPRHKITKRGQNVTFRCDPISEHNRLYWYRQTLGQGPEFLTYFQNEAQLEKSRLLSDRFSAERPKGSFSTLEIQRTEQGDSAMYLCASSVLRGSYNEQFFGPGTRLTVL.

This clonotype was picked up a small number of times. The V and J genes are TRBV20-1 and TRBJ1-6; 9 nucleotides match TRBD1. The CDR3 extends over 16 amino acids. The J segment lost 13 bases and the V segment lost 0 bases, leaving 13 bases of the junction unmatched. CDR1 and CDR2 from the germline V gene are DFQATT and SNEGSKA (reference sequence). The CDR3 DNA sequence: TGCAGTGCTAGAGATTTGGGGGGACAGGGACTTTCCCCCCTCCACTTT. Translating it yields CSARDLGGQGLSPLHF.

The gene calls are TRBV3-1 and TRBJ1-6; 8 nucleotides match TRBD1. The germline gives CDR1 LGHDT, CDR2 YNNKEL (reference sequence). CDR3 length equals 14 residues. The trim removed 3 bases at V and 8 bases at J, leaving 3 bases unmatched. The CDR3 nucleotides read TGTGCCAGCAGCCACGGACAGGGAGATTCACCCCTCCACTTT. It specifies CASSHGQGDSPLHF.

The chain is built from TRBV7-2 and TRBJ2-3, with 16 bases that match TRBD2. Unmatched junction bases numbered 7, after V lost 4 bases and J lost 6 bases. CDR1 and CDR2 from the germline V gene are SGHTA and FQGNSA. The CDR3 consists of 17 residues. CDR3 nucleotides: TGTGCCAGCAGCTGGGGACTAGCGGGAGGGCAGTCCGATACGCAGTATTTT. This codes for CASSWGLAGGQSDTQYF.